A single sample is the source of the 17 T cell receptor beta chains below, sequenced in a study of T cells in Graves' hyperthyroidism and ophthalmopathy. The source material, RNA transcripts, was used to amplify TCR beta CDR3 regions. A first-round RT-PCR of the TCR CDR3 used the HTBI primer set. Using its own MiXCR run on the multiplex PCR reads, TCRdb lists one record per CDR3 protein. The sample consists of under 550,000 distinct CDR3 sequences, about an eighth of them appearing once. The sequencing input was blood. Receptors were obtained from a woman aged 18-30 years with Graves' hyperthyroidism.

V usage is TRBV30 and J usage is TRBJ1-6; D ambiguous. The V gene lost 3 bases and the J gene lost 7 bases, with 16 bases spanning the gap. Germline assignment: CDR1 GTSNPN and CDR2 SVGIG (reference sequence). The CDR3 has 15 amino acids. The CDR3 sequence: CAWRVGGLKNSPLHF. The CDR3 nucleotides read TGTGCCTGGAGGGTGGGAGGGCTGAAAAATTCACCCCTCCACTTT.

The genes are TRBV4-2 and TRBJ1-4; 10 positions agree with TRBD1. With V trimmed by 4 bases and J by 6 bases, 5 bases remained unmatched. CDR3 size: 15 residues. CDR1 and CDR2 from the germline V gene are LGHNA and YNFKEQ. The CDR3 bases are TGTGCCAGCAGCCGATTCGGGACAGGGGATGAAAAACTGTTTTTT. Translated, it gives CASSRFGTGDEKLFF.

This clonotype occurred many times. The chain uses TRBV25-1 and TRBJ1-1; D not resolved. Per the germline V gene, CDR1 is MGHDK and CDR2 is SYGVNS. This CDR3 is 14 amino acids long. V was trimmed by 1 base and J by 3 bases, leaving 9 bases between them. Here the CDR3 reads CASSEFGLHTEAFF. CDR3 DNA sequence: TGTGCCAGCAGTGAATTTGGACTTCACACTGAAGCTTTCTTT.

This clonotype was seen repeatedly, ten times or more. This chain connects TRBV29-1 to TRBJ1-2; TRBD1 matches 9 bases. This CDR3 spans 15 amino acids. CDR1 is SQVTM and CDR2 is ANQGSEA in the germline V gene. V trimming: 3 bases; J trimming: 4 bases; junction bases outside the gene matches: 9. CDR3 DNA sequence: TGCAGCGTTGACGGGCCGGGACAGGGCAGCTATGGCTACACCTTC. Translating gives CSVDGPGQGSYGYTF.

This clonotype was detected ten times or more. V is TRBV27 and J is TRBJ2-7; 11 bases agree with TRBD2. Germline CDR1 is MNHEY and CDR2 is SMNVEV (reference sequence). This CDR3 is 17 amino acids long. Germline trimming cut 1 base from V and 0 bases from J; bases unmatched to any gene: 5. CDR3 coding DNA: TGTGCCAGCAGTTTATACCTAGCGGGAGGTAACTCCTACGAGCAGTACTTC. It is translated as CASSLYLAGGNSYEQYF.

This clonotype was detected many times. The J gene is TRBJ1-1, the V gene TRBV20-1; 8 positions match TRBD1. V trimming: 3 bases; J trimming: 1 base; junction bases outside the gene matches: 7. This CDR3 spans 15 amino acids. Per germline, CDR1 DFQATT and CDR2 SNEGSKA (reference sequence). Here the CDR3 reads CSASPLGTGNTEAFF. The CDR3 DNA reads TGCAGTGCTAGTCCCCTAGGGACAGGGAACACTGAAGCTTTCTTT.

The chain couples TRBV19 to TRBJ1-2; weak D call: TRBD1 (5 bases). The CDR3 length is 14 residues. V lost 4 bases and J lost 4, with 13 bases in between. Germline assignment: CDR1 LNHDA and CDR2 SQIVND (reference sequence). Here the CDR3 reads CASSKGRPFYGYTF. CDR3 sequence (DNA): TGTGCCAGTAGTAAGGGACGGCCCTTCTATGGCTACACCTTC.

This clonotype showed up many times. The genes are TRBV11-1 and TRBJ2-1, with D unresolved. This CDR3 spans 13 amino acids. Germline-derived CDR1 and CDR2 are SGHAT and FQDESV (reference sequence). V was pared by 0 bases and J by 8 bases, with 8 bases between. CDR3 sequence reads: CASSLALSDEQFF. The DNA for the CDR3 is TGTGCCAGCAGCTTAGCCTTATCGGATGAGCAGTTCTTC.

This clonotype has ten or more counts. The chain joins TRBV20-1 to TRBJ2-3, with D perhaps TRBD2 (7 bases). Germline CDR1 DFQATT, CDR2 SNEGSKA (reference sequence). The CDR3 covers 16 residues. V lost 3 bases, J lost 0 bases, and 16 bases lay in between. The CDR3 loop is CSASHRGGTSTDTQYF. In DNA, the CDR3 is TGCAGTGCTAGCCACCGCGGGGGCACCAGCACAGATACGCAGTATTTT.

This clonotype was counted at least ten times. The V gene is TRBV11-2, the J gene TRBJ2-1; 11 nucleotides line up with TRBD1. CDR3 length equals 16 residues. From germline, CDR1 is SGHAT and CDR2 FQNNGV. Losses at the gene ends were 6 bases for V and 7 bases for J; bases not matched to a gene: 11. CDR3 region: CASRTWGQGGINEQFF. As DNA, the CDR3 is TGTGCCAGCAGGACCTGGGGACAGGGGGGGATTAATGAGCAGTTCTTC.

The chain uses TRBV7-9 and TRBJ2-5; D possibly corresponds to TRBD2 (6 bases). CDR3 length equals 15 residues. Germline V lookup: CDR1 SEHNR, CDR2 FQNEAQ (reference sequence). Trimming removed 1 base from V and 4 bases from J, with 13 bases in between. CDR3 loop: CASSLVPGEGETQYF. Written as DNA, the CDR3 is TGTGCCAGCAGCTTAGTTCCGGGAGAAGGAGAGACCCAGTACTTC.

There are many counts of this clonotype. The chain recombines TRBV6-5 with TRBJ2-7, with D perhaps assigned TRBD1 or TRBD2 (6 bases each). The CDR3 totals 15 residues. V gave up 2 bases and J gave up 6 bases, with 17 bases separating them. Germline CDR1 MNHEY, CDR2 SVGAGI. The chain's CDR3 is CASSYVGGVGSEQYF. CDR3 coding DNA: TGTGCCAGCAGTTACGTGGGGGGCGTTGGCTCCGAGCAGTACTTC.

Ten or more counts support this clonotype. The CDR3 loop is CASSDVPSGMYNEQFF. DNA for the CDR3: TGTGCCAGCAGTGATGTGCCTAGCGGGATGTACAATGAGCAGTTCTTC. V is TRBV6-1 and J is TRBJ2-1; 9 bases align to TRBD2. Per the germline V gene, CDR1 is MNHNS and CDR2 is SASEGT. CDR3 size: 16 residues. Trimming at V came to 3 bases and at J to 4 bases, leaving 7 bases not matched to a gene.

This clonotype was detected many times. This chain links TRBV5-1 with TRBJ1-2; D is possibly TRBD1 (5 bases). The CDR3 runs 14 residues. In germline, CDR1 is SGHRS, CDR2 YFSETQ. V was shortened by 4 bases and J by 5 bases, with 15 bases between the two germline ends. DNA of the CDR3: TGCGCCAGCAGCCCCGACGGGACTTCATATGGCTACACCTTC. It yields the protein CASSPDGTSYGYTF.

The V gene is TRBV4-1, the J gene TRBJ2-2; tentatively, D is TRBD1 (6 bases). Trimming removed 0 bases at V and 8 bases at J, with 10 bases between. Per germline, CDR1 MGHRA and CDR2 YSYEKL. This CDR3 is 14 amino acids long. The CDR3 loop is CASSQEHREGELFF. The CDR3 nucleotides read TGCGCCAGCAGCCAAGAGCACAGGGAAGGGGAGCTGTTTTTT.

This clonotype was detected ten times or more. The chain uses TRBV6-2 or TRBV6-3 and TRBJ2-1; D gene uncertain. The CDR3 runs 11 residues. Germline V gene lookup returns CDR1 MNHEY and CDR2 SVGEGT. V dropped 3 bases and J dropped 10 bases, with 7 bases sitting between them. CDR3 loop: CASSYKWEQFF. The CDR3 DNA reads TGTGCCAGCAGTTATAAGTGGGAGCAGTTCTTC.

The chain carries TRBV6-2 or TRBV6-3 and TRBJ2-3; TRBD2 matches 11 bases. Germline V gives CDR1 MNHEY, CDR2 SVGEGT. J was trimmed by 9 bases and V by 6 bases; bases with no gene match: 8. CDR3 size: 14 residues. CDR3 nucleotide sequence: TGTGCCAGCAGACCACTAGCGGGAGATCGGACGCAGTATTTT. Protein sequence: CASRPLAGDRTQYF.